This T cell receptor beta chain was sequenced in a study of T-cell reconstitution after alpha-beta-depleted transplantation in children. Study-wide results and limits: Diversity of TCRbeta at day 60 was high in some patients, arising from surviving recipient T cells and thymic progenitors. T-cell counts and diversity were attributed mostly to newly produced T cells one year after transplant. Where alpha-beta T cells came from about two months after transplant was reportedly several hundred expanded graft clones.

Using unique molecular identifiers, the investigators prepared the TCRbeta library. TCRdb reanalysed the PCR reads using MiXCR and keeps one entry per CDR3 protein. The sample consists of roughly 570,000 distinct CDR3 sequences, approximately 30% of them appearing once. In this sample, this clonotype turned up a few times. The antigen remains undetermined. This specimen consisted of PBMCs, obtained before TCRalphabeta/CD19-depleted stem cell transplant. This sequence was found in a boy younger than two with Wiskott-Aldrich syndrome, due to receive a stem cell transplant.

The CDR3 nucleotides read TGTGCCAGCAGCCTAAGGGGGACTAGCTTTCTCAATGAGCAGTTCTTC. Its translation is CASSLRGTSFLNEQFF. The chain is built from TRBV7-9 and TRBJ2-1; the match to TRBD2 covers 9 bases. Germline V gene lookup returns CDR1 SEHNR and CDR2 FQNEAQ (reference sequence). This CDR3 is built from 16 residues. The V segment lost 5 bases and the J segment 6 bases; nucleotides outside the gene matches: 11.